These T cell receptor beta chains were read from a single sample in a study of CD4 and CD8 cells across lung adenocarcinoma regions. TCRdb analysed the PCR reads with MiXCR anew, one entry per CDR3 protein. The sample has around 15,000 distinct CDR3 sequences; over 50% are singletons. Sequenced sample: CD8+ T cells from the center of a lung tumor. These receptor sequences come from a female donor with lung adenocarcinoma. The CD4 and CD8 labels of this study may be unreliable. Each CDR3 is given with its conserved first and last residue. Fields, in order: J gene, clone size, V gene, D gene, CDR3 protein, CDR3 DNA. A D gene is named only where the DNA matches it firmly. Clone sizes are given selectively: once, few, many, or a class where the clone is expanded.

j_call: TRBJ2-4; clone_size: medium-sized; v_call: TRBV20-1; d_call: -; cdr3_aa: CSARDSWGKAKNIQYF; cdr3_nt: TGCAGTGCTAGAGATTCATGGGGAAAGGCCAAAAACATTCAGTACTTC
j_call: TRBJ2-4; clone_size: -; v_call: TRBV7-2; d_call: TRBD2; cdr3_aa: CASSASGGGAKDTQYF; cdr3_nt: TGTGCCAGCAGCGCCTCGGGGGGGGGGGCCAAAGATACGCAGTACTTC
j_call: TRBJ2-7; clone_size: -; v_call: TRBV6-1; d_call: TRBD1; cdr3_aa: CASSDPRTGRSYEQYF; cdr3_nt: TGTGCCAGCAGTGACCCCCGGACAGGGAGGTCATACGAGCAGTACTTC
j_call: TRBJ2-7; clone_size: few; v_call: TRBV11-1; d_call: TRBD1; cdr3_aa: CASSVDRGHEQYF; cdr3_nt: TGTGCCAGCAGCGTGGACAGGGGCCACGAGCAGTACTTC
j_call: TRBJ2-3; clone_size: -; v_call: TRBV18; d_call: -; cdr3_aa: CASSSYQDTQYF; cdr3_nt: TGTGCCAGCTCATCTTATCAAGATACGCAGTATTTT
j_call: TRBJ2-5; clone_size: few; v_call: TRBV6-1; d_call: TRBD1; cdr3_aa: CASNPGQARQYF; cdr3_nt: TGTGCCAGCAACCCGGGACAGGCACGGCAGTACTTC
j_call: TRBJ2-3; clone_size: once; v_call: TRBV5-1; d_call: -; cdr3_aa: CASSSHRNKDTQYF; cdr3_nt: TGCGCCAGCAGCTCGCACCGAAACAAAGATACGCAGTACTTT
j_call: TRBJ2-1; clone_size: few; v_call: TRBV6-1; d_call: -; cdr3_aa: CASGRDGPSSYNEQFF; cdr3_nt: TGTGCCAGTGGGCGGGACGGGCCCAGCTCCTACAATGAGCAGTTCTTC
j_call: TRBJ2-5; clone_size: few; v_call: TRBV6-5; d_call: TRBD2; cdr3_aa: CASSYASGGGETQYF; cdr3_nt: TGTGCCAGCAGTTACGCCAGCGGGGGAGGAGAGACCCAGTACTTC
j_call: TRBJ2-7; clone_size: -; v_call: TRBV6-1; d_call: TRBD1; cdr3_aa: CASRQGADMQYF; cdr3_nt: TGTGCCAGCAGACAGGGGGCAGATATGCAGTACTTC
j_call: TRBJ2-7; clone_size: once; v_call: TRBV14; d_call: -; cdr3_aa: CASSQAAGYEQYF; cdr3_nt: TGTGCCAGCAGCCAGGCAGCGGGTTACGAGCAGTACTTC
j_call: TRBJ2-7; clone_size: few; v_call: TRBV10-3; d_call: -; cdr3_aa: CATSGRGPTYEQYF; cdr3_nt: TGTGCCACCTCCGGGCGAGGCCCAACCTACGAGCAGTACTTC
j_call: TRBJ2-4; clone_size: -; v_call: TRBV10-1; d_call: TRBD2; cdr3_aa: CASRVSGGNGKDTQYF; cdr3_nt: TGCGCGAGCAGGGTTAGCGGGGGGAATGGCAAAGACACGCAGTACTTC
j_call: TRBJ2-2; clone_size: few; v_call: TRBV25-1; d_call: TRBD2; cdr3_aa: CASRGLAGEGGELFF; cdr3_nt: TGTGCCAGCAGGGGACTAGCGGGGGAGGGCGGGGAGCTGTTTTTT
j_call: TRBJ2-1; clone_size: -; v_call: TRBV6-1; d_call: -; cdr3_aa: CASRDRNYLGGNEQFF; cdr3_nt: TGTGCCAGCAGGGACAGGAATTATCTGGGGGGCAATGAGCAGTTCTTC
j_call: TRBJ2-1; clone_size: many; v_call: TRBV6-1; d_call: -; cdr3_aa: CASTPVRGAYNEQFF; cdr3_nt: TGTGCCAGCACCCCGGTCAGGGGCGCCTACAATGAGCAGTTCTTC
j_call: TRBJ2-4; clone_size: -; v_call: TRBV6-1; d_call: TRBD2; cdr3_aa: CASSASGQRAKNTQYF; cdr3_nt: TGTGCGAGCAGTGCTAGCGGGCAGCGAGCCAAAAATACGCAGTACTTC
j_call: TRBJ2-1; clone_size: -; v_call: TRBV22-1; d_call: -; cdr3_aa: CLGIGRAHVF; cdr3_nt: TGTCTTGGGATCGGAAGAGCACACGTCTTC
j_call: TRBJ2-3; clone_size: many; v_call: TRBV27; d_call: -; cdr3_aa: CASSFARVGTDTQYF; cdr3_nt: TGTGCCAGCAGTTTTGCTAGGGTGGGCACAGATACGCAGTATTTT
j_call: TRBJ2-3; clone_size: once; v_call: TRBV10-1; d_call: -; cdr3_aa: CASRDTGRCGTDTQYF; cdr3_nt: TGCGCCAGCAGGGATACGGGGCGGTGTGGCACAGATACGCAGTATTTC
j_call: TRBJ2-5; clone_size: few; v_call: TRBV4-2; d_call: TRBD2; cdr3_aa: CASSQGRRFGGGAETQYF; cdr3_nt: TGTGCCAGCAGCCAAGGCCGCAGGTTTGGCGGGGGGGCAGAGACCCAGTACTTC
j_call: TRBJ2-1; clone_size: -; v_call: TRBV25-1; d_call: -; cdr3_aa: CASGRDPPRDEQFF; cdr3_nt: TGTGCCAGCGGCCGGGACCCCCCGAGGGATGAGCAGTTCTTC
j_call: TRBJ2-4; clone_size: -; v_call: TRBV6-1; d_call: TRBD1; cdr3_aa: CASSPGQGFGNIQYF; cdr3_nt: TGTGCCAGCAGTCCGGGACAGGGCTTTGGAAACATTCAGTACTTC
j_call: TRBJ2-7; clone_size: medium-sized; v_call: TRBV6-5; d_call: TRBD2; cdr3_aa: CASSREAGDYSYEQYF; cdr3_nt: TGTGCCAGCAGTCGGGAAGCGGGGGATTACTCCTACGAGCAGTACTTC
j_call: TRBJ1-5; clone_size: many; v_call: TRBV6-5; d_call: -; cdr3_aa: CASSYSTGGDQPQHF; cdr3_nt: TGTGCCAGCAGTTACTCGACTGGGGGCGATCAGCCCCAGCATTTT
j_call: TRBJ2-1; clone_size: -; v_call: TRBV10-3; d_call: -; cdr3_aa: CATFPPTYNEQFF; cdr3_nt: TGTGCCACCTTCCCCCCCACCTACAATGAGCAGTTCTTC
j_call: TRBJ2-7; clone_size: -; v_call: TRBV6-1; d_call: TRBD2; cdr3_aa: CASSPSGHSTTDTQYF; cdr3_nt: TGTGCGAGCAGTCCTAGCGGGCACTCAACCACAGATACGCAGTACTTC
j_call: TRBJ2-3; clone_size: -; v_call: TRBV6-1; d_call: TRBD1; cdr3_aa: CVSSPRGHRATDIQYF; cdr3_nt: TGTGTCAGCAGTCCTAGGGGGCACCGAGCCACAGATATTCAGTACTTT
j_call: TRBJ2-5; clone_size: once; v_call: TRBV6-1; d_call: -; cdr3_aa: CASRGVGAETQYF; cdr3_nt: TGTGCCAGCAGAGGGGTTGGGGCAGAGACCCAGTATTTC
j_call: TRBJ1-1; clone_size: -; v_call: TRBV7-2; d_call: -; cdr3_aa: CASSLAHEAVTEAFF; cdr3_nt: TGTGCCAGCAGCTTAGCCCATGAGGCAGTCACTGAAGCTTTCTTT
j_call: TRBJ2-3; clone_size: -; v_call: TRBV27; d_call: -; cdr3_aa: CASSPSERTDTQYF; cdr3_nt: TGTGCCAGCAGTCCCTCCGAGAGGACAGATACGCAGTATTTT
j_call: TRBJ2-1; clone_size: many; v_call: TRBV9; d_call: TRBD2; cdr3_aa: CASSVAGTSEQFF; cdr3_nt: TGTGCCAGCAGCGTAGCCGGGACTAGCGAGCAGTTCTTC
j_call: TRBJ2-7; clone_size: -; v_call: TRBV10-2; d_call: -; cdr3_aa: CASSEATATSYEQYF; cdr3_nt: TGCGCCAGCAGCGAGGCTACGGCCACGTCCTACGAGCAGTACTTC
j_call: TRBJ2-7; clone_size: -; v_call: TRBV6-1; d_call: -; cdr3_aa: CASRGLCGKDTQYF; cdr3_nt: TGTGCCAGCAGGGGGCTGTGTGGCAAAGATACGCAGTACTTC
j_call: TRBJ2-1; clone_size: -; v_call: TRBV10-3; d_call: -; cdr3_aa: CASKGVEGYNEQFF; cdr3_nt: TGTGCCTCGAAAGGGGTGGAAGGTTACAATGAGCAGTTCTTC
j_call: TRBJ1-1; clone_size: -; v_call: TRBV6-5; d_call: -; cdr3_aa: CASSYAGGGTMNTEAFF; cdr3_nt: TGTGCCAGCAGTTACGCAGGCGGAGGGACCATGAACACTGAAGCTTTCTTT
j_call: TRBJ2-5; clone_size: -; v_call: TRBV6-1; d_call: -; cdr3_aa: CASSEVLGGPDEGTQYF; cdr3_nt: TGTGCCAGCAGTGAGGTGCTGGGGGGCCCAGACGAAGGGACCCAGTACTTC